This T cell receptor (beta chain) was recovered during a study of T cell responses to AZD1222 COVID-19 vaccine (dated by TCRdb to the early 2020s). As for the study more broadly: A total of approximately 230 trial participants underwent TCR sequencing, of whom approximately 210 received two doses of AZD1222 and about 25 received two doses of the MenACWY control vaccine. Trial participants were enrolled by age into 18-55, 56-69 and 70-plus year subgroups, with around 150, 28 and 57 TCR-sequenced participants respectively.

The CDR3 regions of human TCRbeta chains were analyzed by immunosequencing. The paper's data handling went like this. Repertoire TCRs were checked for matches against a reference library of SARS-CoV-2-specific TCRs that had been generated using the MIRA antigen-specificity platform. Breadth was defined as the fraction of unique TCRs that were SARS-CoV-2-associated, and depth was defined as the fraction of total T cells that were SARS-CoV-2-associated. Using the MIRA data, each spike-specific TCR was mapped to the spike region that the TCR reacts to and placed in a CD4 or CD8 class. Log10-transformed breadth and depth values were compared by one-way ANOVA with Sidak's multiple comparisons tests. TCRdb mirrors the immuneACCESS table, restricted to in-frame sequences. Some clones are absent from its copies; in checked studies, under half trace to an unresolved V gene, and the reason for the others is unknown. The DNA was the basis for D and trimming; V, J and clone size are from that table. The sample table holds approximately 200,000 clones, of which roughly nine tenths were seen once. Of the sample, nearly 3.5% is held by the ten largest clones.

This clone was seen only a few times. Its recognized antigen is unknown. Per-nucleotide qualities are absent, and no much larger clonotype sits a single base away. General study outcomes and caveats: The vaccine-associated CD4 TCRs covered the entire spike protein, and the dominant responses fell in regions 160-218 and 743-854. Because no day 14 peak-response samples were available, the repertoires could be characterized only after the peak T cell response. In the small 56-69-year group, the increase in depth fell short of significance, most likely because of low power. Only 5 to 7 AZD1222 recipients were SARS-CoV-2 seropositive at baseline, limiting conclusions about previously exposed vaccinees. Reportedly, almost half of the unique spike-specific TCRs recognized epitopes lying outside the regions that are mutated in the B.1.351 and B.1.1.7 variants. After two AZD1222 doses, spike-specific TCR breadth and depth were significantly higher than at day 0 and than in MenACWY recipients. Participants were mostly white British, with more females than males. The authors suggested clonal diversity may have been underestimated.

What this sample's time point label stands for: about 28 days (+/-7) after the second vaccine dose. AZD1222 recipients with second doses at about 4 weeks or about 12 weeks were pooled, because spike-specific TCR depth and breadth did not differ between schedules. The vaccinee samples were drawn from two UK trials, COV001 and COV002, one of which was a single-blind randomized controlled phase 2/3 trial testing AZD1222 (ChAdOx1 nCoV-19) in healthy adults. For TCRbeta chain sequencing, PBMC samples from trial participants were taken at day 0 and at day 28 after the second dose. The CDR3 measures 16 amino acids from cysteine to phenylalanine. Only the CDR3 DNA is retained, 48 bases long and in frame from the first base.

The V and J segments used are TRBV1 and TRBJ2-2; TRBD2 is the table's D call and was not checked against the DNA. TRBV1 is noted as a pseudogene. The specimen was peripheral blood, collected 28 days after the second AZD1222 dose. The sequence came from an adult who received the AZD1222 COVID-19 vaccine. CDR3 loop: CTSSQGLAGAIGELFF. The DNA sequence is given as TGCACCAGCAGCCAAGGACTAGCGGGAGCGATCGGGGAGCTGTTTTTT.